Shown below are 28 T cell receptor beta chains from a single sample sequenced in a study of cytomegalovirus exposure and HLA in healthy donors. In the PCR, 60 Vbeta and 13 Jbeta primers were used. Assay used: immunoSEQ multiplex PCR; TCRdb lists only in-frame clones, some missing. This table holds approximately 140,000 clones. Sample: PBMCs. These receptors came from a woman aged 40 to 49 in good health and CMV-seronegative.

The chain combines TRBV30 with TRBJ1-5; D call uncertain. Trimming shortened V by 6 bases and J by 0 bases, and 9 bases separated the two germline ends. The germline V gene has CDR1 GTSNPN and CDR2 SVGIG (reference sequence). The CDR3 contains 13 residues. The CDR3 DNA reads as TGTGCCTGTGAACAGCATAGCAATCAGCCCCAGCATTTT. Its protein product is CACEQHSNQPQHF.

The V gene is TRBV10-3, the J gene TRBJ2-1, with 9 bases that match TRBD1. The germline V gene encodes CDR1 ENHRY and CDR2 SYGVKD. V shed 9 bases, J shed 5 bases, and the junction held 5 bases outside the gene matches. CDR3 length: 13 amino acids. CDR3 coding DNA: TGTGCCATACGGGACAGGGACCACAATGAGCAGTTCTTC. Its translation is CAIRDRDHNEQFF.

The V gene is TRBV28, the J gene TRBJ2-1; a possible D gene is TRBD2 (6 bases). There are 17 residues in the CDR3. V was trimmed by 5 bases and J by 9 bases, leaving 26 bases between them. Per germline, CDR1 MDHEN and CDR2 SYDVKM. The CDR3 DNA follows: TGTGCCAGCAGTCCCGATGGGGGGACCTACCGTATAAGTGAGCAGTTCTTC. As protein: CASSPDGGTYRISEQFF.

The chain uses TRBV28 and TRBJ2-7; a possible D gene is TRBD2 (6 bases). V lost 5 bases and J lost 7, with 12 bases in between. In germline, CDR1 is MDHEN, CDR2 SYDVKM. This CDR3 has 12 residues. CDR3 sequence (DNA): TGTGCCAGCAGTGCGGGGCTCAGAGAGCAGTACTTC. The encoded protein is CASSAGLREQYF. The complete variable domain, with remaining parts taken from reference TRBV28 and TRBJ2-7, reads DVKVTQSSRYLVKRTGEKVFLECVQDMDHENMFWYRQDPGLGLRLIYFSYDVKMKEKGDIPEGYSVSREKKERFSLILESASTNQTSMYLCASSAGLREQYFGPGTRLTVT.

V and J are TRBV27 and TRBJ2-3; 8 nucleotides align to TRBD2. The CDR3 is 17 amino acids. Trimming removed 5 bases from V and 2 bases from J; junction bases left unmatched: 12. The V gene's germline CDR1 is MNHEY and CDR2 SMNVEV (reference sequence). The CDR3 DNA reads TGTGCCAGCAGTCCCCTCGGGGGGGAGTTTAACACAGATACGCAGTATTTT. Protein sequence: CASSPLGGEFNTDTQYF.

This chain uses TRBV7-2 with TRBJ2-3, with a weak D call TRBD1 (5 bases). The CDR3 is 14 residues long. Germline assignment: CDR1 SGHTA and CDR2 FQGNSA. Deletions cut 0 bases from V and 6 bases from J, with 10 bases between. This CDR3 is CASSLAGVWDTQYF. In DNA, the CDR3 is TGTGCCAGCAGCTTAGCAGGGGTTTGGGATACGCAGTATTTT.

The chain employs TRBV28 and TRBJ2-5; D is unresolved. Between the trimmed V and J ends, which lost 6 bases and 4 bases, there was a span of 9 bases. Germline loops: CDR1 MDHEN, CDR2 SYDVKM. This CDR3 spans 12 amino acids. The DNA of the CDR3 is TGTGCCAGCAGCCCGAGACTAGAGACCCAGTACTTC. This codes for CASSPRLETQYF. Based on the CDR3 plus reference TRBV28 and TRBJ2-5, the full variable domain is DVKVTQSSRYLVKRTGEKVFLECVQDMDHENMFWYRQDPGLGLRLIYFSYDVKMKEKGDIPEGYSVSREKKERFSLILESASTNQTSMYLCASSPRLETQYFGPGTRLLVL.

The chain recombines TRBV13 with TRBJ1-6, with 9 bases lining up with TRBD1. The CDR3 has 14 amino acids. V lost 7 bases and J lost 9; bases outside the gene matches: 7. Per germline, CDR1 PRHDT and CDR2 FYEKMQ (reference sequence). The chain's CDR3 is CASNYRGRTSPLHF. DNA of the CDR3: TGTGCCAGCAACTACAGGGGGCGAACTTCACCCCTCCACTTT.

The chain carries TRBV10-2 and TRBJ1-6; D call uncertain. This CDR3 is built from 16 residues. Deletions cut 7 bases from V and 5 bases from J, with 18 bases between. In germline, CDR1 is WSHSY, CDR2 SAAADI. The CDR3 DNA follows: TGCGCCAGCAAGAGGGAATTAGGTATCCATAATTCACCCCTCCACTTT. Its protein product is CASKRELGIHNSPLHF.

This sequence joins TRBV7-2 and TRBJ1-5; maybe TRBD1 (5 bases). Germline lookup yields CDR1 SGHTA and CDR2 FQGNSA. The germline V and J ends were trimmed by 3 bases and 0 bases, with 6 bases remaining between them. CDR3 size: 14 residues. The CDR3 bases are TGTGCCAGCAGCTTGGACATTAGCAATCAGCCCCAGCATTTT. Its protein product is CASSLDISNQPQHF.

The J gene is TRBJ2-1, the V gene TRBV11-3, with 7 nucleotides matching TRBD1. Germline CDR1 and CDR2: SGHNT and YENEEA. The trim removed 6 bases at V and 8 bases at J, leaving 13 bases unmatched. CDR3 length equals 15 residues. The DNA of the CDR3 is TGTGCCAGCAGTCGAGGGGGCTCAACCACGTATGAGCAGTTCTTC. It yields the protein CASSRGGSTTYEQFF.

The chain is built from TRBV5-1 and TRBJ1-1; D is uncertain. The V and J ends lost 1 base and 1 base respectively, with 14 bases between them. Germline values: CDR1 SGHRS, CDR2 YFSETQ. The CDR3 has 16 residues. The CDR3 nucleotides are TGCGCCAGCAGCTTGTGGGCCCCGGGGAAGAACACTGAAGCTTTCTTT. Amino acids: CASSLWAPGKNTEAFF.

The V gene is TRBV19, the J gene TRBJ1-1, with unresolved D. The germline CDR1 and CDR2 sequences are LNHDA and SQIVND (reference sequence). The CDR3 totals 14 residues. The germline V and J ends were trimmed by 5 bases and 5 bases, with 15 bases remaining between them. This CDR3 reads CASSRGGAGTEAFF. CDR3 sequence (DNA): TGTGCCAGTAGTCGGGGTGGCGCCGGAACTGAAGCTTTCTTT.

The chain links TRBV7-2 to TRBJ1-2; the D is unclear. This CDR3 has 13 amino acids. In germline, CDR1 is SGHTA, CDR2 FQGNSA. Trimming stripped 4 bases from V and 2 bases from J, with 8 bases between. In nucleotides, the CDR3 is TGTGCCAGCAGCTCTGGCCCAAACTATGGCTACACCTTC. Protein product: CASSSGPNYGYTF.

The V call is TRBV19, the J call TRBJ2-1; possibly TRBD2 for D (5 bases). The CDR3 has 11 residues. Trimming pared 1 base from V and 11 bases from J, leaving 6 bases between. Per the germline V gene, CDR1 is LNHDA and CDR2 is SQIVND (reference sequence). In DNA, the CDR3 is TGTGCCAGTAGTATAGGCGGGCAGCAGTTCTTC. It codes for CASSIGGQQFF.

The rearrangement joins TRBV6-6 to TRBJ2-5; 11 nucleotides align to TRBD2. There are 16 residues in the CDR3. The V and J ends lost 6 bases and 4 bases, in that order; junction bases with no gene match: 10. Per germline, CDR1 MNHNY and CDR2 SVGAGI (reference sequence). In DNA form, the CDR3 reads TGTGCCAGCAGCGACAATAGCGGGGGGGCCGGAGAGACCCAGTACTTC. It translates to CASSDNSGGAGETQYF.

The chain employs TRBV18 and TRBJ2-3, with unresolved D. CDR1 and CDR2 from the germline V gene are KGHSH and LQKENI. This CDR3 spans 13 amino acids. Trimming removed 3 bases at V and 0 bases at J, with 4 bases between. This CDR3 reads CASSPSSTDTQYF. DNA of the CDR3: TGTGCCAGCTCACCTTCTAGCACAGATACGCAGTATTTT.

The chain is built from TRBV12-5 and TRBJ1-2; 11 bases are shared with TRBD1. The V gene end was trimmed by 5 bases and the J gene end by 4 bases; junction bases not matched to a gene: 9. The V gene's germline CDR1 is LGHNT and CDR2 FRNRAP. This CDR3 has 16 amino acids. For the CDR3, the DNA is TGTGCTAGTGGTCCAAGCGGGACAGGGGGAGCCTATGGCTACACCTTC. Protein product: CASGPSGTGGAYGYTF.

This chain links TRBV19 with TRBJ1-5, with 9 nucleotides matching TRBD1. The trim removed 6 bases at V and 0 bases at J, leaving 18 bases unmatched. The CDR3 contains 20 residues. Germline CDR1 reads LNHDA; CDR2 reads SQIVND (reference sequence). The CDR3 DNA reads as TGTGCCAGTAGGGGTGCGAAGGGACAGGGAGGAACCCTTAGCAATCAGCCCCAGCATTTT. Translation: CASRGAKGQGGTLSNQPQHF.

On this clone itself: One end of the junction is discordant with germline, which a read error may explain. The chain is built from TRBV7-3 and TRBJ2-1; maybe TRBD2 (7 bases). This CDR3 spans 13 amino acids. The germline V gene has CDR1 SGHTA and CDR2 FQGTGA. The CDR3 DNA follows: TGTGCCAGCAGCTCCGGACTGGCGGGGGCAAGGGTCTTC. It yields the protein CASSSGLAGARVF.

The CDR3, as DNA: TGTGCCAGCAGCTCACCGGGACAGGGGGATTTCGGCTACACCTTC. Its translation: CASSSPGQGDFGYTF. This chain joins TRBV5-8 and TRBJ1-2; 11 bases agree with TRBD1. The CDR3 totals 15 residues. V was clipped by 3 bases and J by 8 bases; unmatched bases: 9. CDR1 is SGHTS and CDR2 is YDEGEE in the germline V gene.

The CDR3 DNA sequence: TGTGCCAGCAGCTTACAGGGAAGGTATTCACCCCTCCACTTT. Protein sequence: CASSLQGRYSPLHF. The rearrangement links TRBV7-2 to TRBJ1-6, with D tentatively TRBD1 (5 bases). Germline V CDR1 and CDR2: SGHTA, FQGNSA. The CDR3 has 14 amino acids. Trimming cost V 2 bases and J 8 bases, with 10 bases left between them.

The chain carries TRBV7-2 and TRBJ2-2, with TRBD2 as a possible D gene (5 bases). Germline CDR1 and CDR2: SGHTA and FQGNSA. Trimming removed 2 bases at V and 1 base at J, with 14 bases between. The CDR3 spans 17 residues. Here the CDR3 DNA reads TGTGCCAGCAGCTTACGGGGTTTGTCGCGGAACACCGGGGAGCTGTTTTTT. Encoded protein: CASSLRGLSRNTGELFF.

The genes are TRBV28 and TRBJ1-2, with a tentative D call TRBD1 (6 bases). The CDR3 has 14 amino acids. The V gene's germline CDR1 is MDHEN and CDR2 SYDVKM. Trimming shortened V by 1 base and J by 7 bases, and 13 bases separated the two germline ends. The CDR3 nucleotides are TGTGCCAGCAGTTTATTGGCAGGGGAAGTTGGCTACACCTTC. It codes for CASSLLAGEVGYTF.

This chain uses TRBV19 with TRBJ2-2; 7 bases are a match to TRBD1. V gave up 5 bases and J gave up 5 bases; unmatched junction bases: 8. Germline V gene data show CDR1 as LNHDA and CDR2 as SQIVND (reference sequence). The CDR3 runs to 15 residues. In nucleotides, the CDR3 is TGTGCCAGTAGTCCCAACAGGGGTAGTACCGGGGAGCTGTTTTTT. Amino acids: CASSPNRGSTGELFF.

The rearrangement joins TRBV7-3 to TRBJ1-2; 8 bases map to TRBD1. Trimming removed 4 bases from V and 8 bases from J; junction bases left unmatched: 3. CDR3 size: 12 residues. CDR1 and CDR2 from the germline V gene are SGHTA and FQGTGA. In DNA form, the CDR3 reads TGTGCCAGCAGCTGGACAGGGTTAGGCTACACCTTC. Translating gives CASSWTGLGYTF.

The chain has TRBV6-5 and TRBJ1-2; D unclear. Trimming shortened V by 7 bases and J by 4 bases, and 13 bases separated the two germline ends. CDR3 length: 13 residues. Germline V gives CDR1 MNHEY, CDR2 SVGAGI. CDR3 DNA sequence: TGTGCCAGCACTCCCCGGGAGAGCTATGGCTACACCTTC. Its protein product is CASTPRESYGYTF.

The chain is built from TRBV7-2 and TRBJ2-2; TRBD2 matches at 9 bases. Germline trimming cut 5 bases from V and 0 bases from J; bases unmatched to any gene: 7. This CDR3 has 17 residues. Germline CDR1 reads SGHTA; CDR2 reads FQGNSA. The CDR3 DNA reads as TGTGCCAGCAGCCCCCTAGCGGGGTACGCGAACACCGGGGAGCTGTTTTTT. This codes for CASSPLAGYANTGELFF.